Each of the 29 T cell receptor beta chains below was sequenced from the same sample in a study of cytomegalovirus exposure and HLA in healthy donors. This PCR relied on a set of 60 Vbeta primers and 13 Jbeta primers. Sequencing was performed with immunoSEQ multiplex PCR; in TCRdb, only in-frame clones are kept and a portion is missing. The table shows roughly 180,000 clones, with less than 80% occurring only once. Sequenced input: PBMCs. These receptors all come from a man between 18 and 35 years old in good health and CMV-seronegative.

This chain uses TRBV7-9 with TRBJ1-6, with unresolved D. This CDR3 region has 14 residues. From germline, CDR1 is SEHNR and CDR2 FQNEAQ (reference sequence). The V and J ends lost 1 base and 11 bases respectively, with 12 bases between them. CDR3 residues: CASSLGRGSPPLHF. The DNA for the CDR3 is TGTGCCAGCAGCTTAGGCCGGGGATCCCCACCCCTCCACTTT.

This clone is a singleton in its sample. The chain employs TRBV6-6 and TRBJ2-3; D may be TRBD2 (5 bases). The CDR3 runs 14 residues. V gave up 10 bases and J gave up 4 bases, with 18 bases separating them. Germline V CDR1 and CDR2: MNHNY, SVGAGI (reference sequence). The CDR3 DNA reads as TGTGCCACCACTCGGGCTAGCCTCGCAGATACGCAGTATTTT. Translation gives CATTRASLADTQYF.

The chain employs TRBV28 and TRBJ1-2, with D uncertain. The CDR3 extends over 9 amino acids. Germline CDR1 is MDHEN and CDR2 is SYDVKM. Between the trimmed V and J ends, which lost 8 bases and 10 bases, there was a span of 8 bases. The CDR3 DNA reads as TGTGCCAGCGGGAGGGACTACACCTTC. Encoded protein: CASGRDYTF.

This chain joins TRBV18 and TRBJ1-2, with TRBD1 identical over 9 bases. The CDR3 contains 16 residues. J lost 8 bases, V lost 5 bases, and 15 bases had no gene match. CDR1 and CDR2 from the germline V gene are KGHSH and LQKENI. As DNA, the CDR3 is TGTGCCAGCTCAACGGACAGGGGCTCCTACATCGAAGGCTACACCTTC. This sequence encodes CASSTDRGSYIEGYTF. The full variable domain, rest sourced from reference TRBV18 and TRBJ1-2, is NAGVMQNPRHLVRRRGQEARLRCSPMKGHSHVYWYRQLPEEGLKFMVYLQKENIIDESGMPKERFSAEFPKEGPSILRIQQVVRGDSAAYFCASSTDRGSYIEGYTFGSGTRLTVV.

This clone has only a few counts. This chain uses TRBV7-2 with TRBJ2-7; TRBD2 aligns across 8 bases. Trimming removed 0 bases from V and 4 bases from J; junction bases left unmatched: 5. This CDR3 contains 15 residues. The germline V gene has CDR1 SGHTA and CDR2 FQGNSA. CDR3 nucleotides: TGTGCCAGCAGCTTAGCAGCAGGGACTAGATACGAGCAGTACTTC. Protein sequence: CASSLAAGTRYEQYF.

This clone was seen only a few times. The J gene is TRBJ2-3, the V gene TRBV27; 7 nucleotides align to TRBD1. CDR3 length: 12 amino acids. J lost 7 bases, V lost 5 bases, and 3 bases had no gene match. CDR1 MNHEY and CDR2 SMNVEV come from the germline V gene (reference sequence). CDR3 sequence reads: CASSPGQYTQYF. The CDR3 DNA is TGTGCCAGCAGTCCGGGACAGTATACGCAGTATTTT.

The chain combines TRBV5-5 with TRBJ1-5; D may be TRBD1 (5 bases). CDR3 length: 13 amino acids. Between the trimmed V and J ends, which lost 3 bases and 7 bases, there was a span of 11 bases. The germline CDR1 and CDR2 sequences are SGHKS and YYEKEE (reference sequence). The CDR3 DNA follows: TGTGCCAGCAGCTGGGGCAGTTTGCAGCCCCAGCATTTT. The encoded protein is CASSWGSLQPQHF.

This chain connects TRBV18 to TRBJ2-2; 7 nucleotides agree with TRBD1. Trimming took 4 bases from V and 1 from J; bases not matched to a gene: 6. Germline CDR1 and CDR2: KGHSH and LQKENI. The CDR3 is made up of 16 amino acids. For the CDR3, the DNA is TGTGCCAGCTCACAACAGGGACAGCTGAACACCGGGGAGCTGTTTTTT. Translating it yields CASSQQGQLNTGELFF.

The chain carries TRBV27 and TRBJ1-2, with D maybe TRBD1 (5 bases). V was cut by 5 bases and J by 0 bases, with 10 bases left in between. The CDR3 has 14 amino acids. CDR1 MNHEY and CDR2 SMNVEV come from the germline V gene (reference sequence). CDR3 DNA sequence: TGTGCCAGCAGTCCCGGGGGGGCTAACTATGGCTACACCTTC. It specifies CASSPGGANYGYTF.

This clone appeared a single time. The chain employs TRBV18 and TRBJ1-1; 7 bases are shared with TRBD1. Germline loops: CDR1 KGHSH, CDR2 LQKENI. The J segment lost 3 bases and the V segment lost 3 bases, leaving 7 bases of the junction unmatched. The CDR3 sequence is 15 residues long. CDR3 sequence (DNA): TGTGCCAGCTCACCTACAGGGGACGAGTACACTGAAGCTTTCTTT. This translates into CASSPTGDEYTEAFF.

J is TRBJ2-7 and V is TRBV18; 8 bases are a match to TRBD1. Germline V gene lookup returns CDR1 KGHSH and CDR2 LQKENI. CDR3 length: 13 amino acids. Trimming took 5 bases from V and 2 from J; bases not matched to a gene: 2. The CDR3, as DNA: TGTGCCAGCTCAGGACAGGGAGCCTACGAGCAGTACTTC. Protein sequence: CASSGQGAYEQYF. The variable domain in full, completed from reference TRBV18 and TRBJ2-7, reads NAGVMQNPRHLVRRRGQEARLRCSPMKGHSHVYWYRQLPEEGLKFMVYLQKENIIDESGMPKERFSAEFPKEGPSILRIQQVVRGDSAAYFCASSGQGAYEQYFGPGTRLTVT.

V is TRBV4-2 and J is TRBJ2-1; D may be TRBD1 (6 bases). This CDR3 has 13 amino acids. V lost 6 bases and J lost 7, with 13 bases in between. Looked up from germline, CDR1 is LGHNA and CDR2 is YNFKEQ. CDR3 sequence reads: CASRATGMNEQFF. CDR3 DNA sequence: TGTGCCAGCAGGGCTACAGGGATGAATGAGCAGTTCTTC.

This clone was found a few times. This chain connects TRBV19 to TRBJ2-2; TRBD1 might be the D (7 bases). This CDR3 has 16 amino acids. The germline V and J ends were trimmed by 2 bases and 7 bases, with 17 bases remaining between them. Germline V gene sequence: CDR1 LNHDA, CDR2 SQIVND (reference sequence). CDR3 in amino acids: CASSIRRGPSDGELFF. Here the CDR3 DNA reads TGTGCCAGTAGTATAAGGAGGGGGCCTTCGGACGGGGAGCTGTTTTTT.

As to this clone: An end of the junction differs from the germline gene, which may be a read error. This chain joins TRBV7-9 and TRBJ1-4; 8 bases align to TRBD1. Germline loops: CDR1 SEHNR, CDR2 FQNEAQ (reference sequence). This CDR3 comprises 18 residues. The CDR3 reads CSSRSLQGAPDGGEKLFF. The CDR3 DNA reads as TGTTCCAGCAGATCCTTGCAGGGGGCGCCGGACGGGGGCGAAAAACTGTTTTTT.

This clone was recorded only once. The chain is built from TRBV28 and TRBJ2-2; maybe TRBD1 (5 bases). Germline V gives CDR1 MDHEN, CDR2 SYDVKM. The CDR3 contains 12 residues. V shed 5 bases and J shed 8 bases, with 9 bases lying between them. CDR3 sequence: CASSQGRGELFF. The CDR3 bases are TGTGCCAGCAGTCAGGGTAGAGGGGAGCTGTTTTTT.

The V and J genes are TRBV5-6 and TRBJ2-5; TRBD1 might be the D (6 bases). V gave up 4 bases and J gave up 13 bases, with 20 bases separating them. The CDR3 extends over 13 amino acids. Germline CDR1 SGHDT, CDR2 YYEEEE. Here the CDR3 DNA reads TGTGCCAGCAGCGACGGACCATCAGGGGCCAGGTACTTC. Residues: CASSDGPSGARYF.

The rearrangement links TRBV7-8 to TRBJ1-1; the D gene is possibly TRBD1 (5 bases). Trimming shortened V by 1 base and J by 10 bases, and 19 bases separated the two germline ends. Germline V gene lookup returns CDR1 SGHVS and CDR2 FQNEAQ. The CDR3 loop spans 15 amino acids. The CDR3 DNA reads TGTGCCAGCAGCTTAGGAGGCGGGGCATCTGCGGCAGCTTTCTTT. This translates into CASSLGGGASAAAFF.

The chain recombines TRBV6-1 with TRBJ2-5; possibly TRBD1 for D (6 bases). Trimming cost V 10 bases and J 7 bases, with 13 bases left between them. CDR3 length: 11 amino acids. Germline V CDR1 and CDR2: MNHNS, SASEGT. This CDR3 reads CATSARGTQYF. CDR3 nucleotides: TGTGCCACCTCGGCCAGGGGGACCCAGTACTTC.

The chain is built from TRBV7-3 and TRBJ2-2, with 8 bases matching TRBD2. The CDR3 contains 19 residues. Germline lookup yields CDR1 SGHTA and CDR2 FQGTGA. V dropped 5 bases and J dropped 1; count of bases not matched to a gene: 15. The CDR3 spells CASSPRAGGPLRNTGELFF. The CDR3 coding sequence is TGTGCCAGCAGCCCCCGGGCGGGGGGCCCCCTCCGGAACACCGGGGAGCTGTTTTTT.

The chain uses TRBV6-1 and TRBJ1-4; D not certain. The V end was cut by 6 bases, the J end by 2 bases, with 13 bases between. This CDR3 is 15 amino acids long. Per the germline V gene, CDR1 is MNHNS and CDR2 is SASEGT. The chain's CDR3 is CASRGRRATNEKLFF. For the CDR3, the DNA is TGTGCCAGCAGGGGCAGGAGGGCGACTAATGAAAAACTGTTTTTT.

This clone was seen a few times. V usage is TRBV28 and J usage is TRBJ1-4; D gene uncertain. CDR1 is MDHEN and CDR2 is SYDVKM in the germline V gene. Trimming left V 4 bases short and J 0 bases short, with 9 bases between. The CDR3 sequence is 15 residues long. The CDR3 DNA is TGTGCCAGCAGTTCCCCCCTTGCAACTAATGAAAAACTGTTTTTT. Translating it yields CASSSPLATNEKLFF.

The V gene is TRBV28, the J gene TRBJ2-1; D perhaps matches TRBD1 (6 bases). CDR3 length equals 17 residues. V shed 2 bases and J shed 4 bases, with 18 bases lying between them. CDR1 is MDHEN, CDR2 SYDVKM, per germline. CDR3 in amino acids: CASSLTPGTGPYNEQFF. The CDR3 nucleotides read TGTGCCAGCAGTTTAACGCCAGGAACAGGGCCGTACAATGAGCAGTTCTTC.

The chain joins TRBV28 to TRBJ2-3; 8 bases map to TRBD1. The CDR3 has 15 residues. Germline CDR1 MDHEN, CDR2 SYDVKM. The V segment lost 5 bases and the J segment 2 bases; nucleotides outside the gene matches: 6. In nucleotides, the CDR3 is TGTGCCAGCAGTCCGGGACAGGTCTCCACAGATACGCAGTATTTT. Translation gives CASSPGQVSTDTQYF.

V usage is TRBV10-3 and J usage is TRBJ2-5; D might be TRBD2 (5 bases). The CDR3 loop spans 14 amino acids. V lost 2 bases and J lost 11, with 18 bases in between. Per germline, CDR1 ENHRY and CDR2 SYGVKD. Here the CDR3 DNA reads TGTGCCATCAGTGAGGGTGAGGGTGGCGCCGGACAGTACTTC. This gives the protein CAISEGEGGAGQYF.

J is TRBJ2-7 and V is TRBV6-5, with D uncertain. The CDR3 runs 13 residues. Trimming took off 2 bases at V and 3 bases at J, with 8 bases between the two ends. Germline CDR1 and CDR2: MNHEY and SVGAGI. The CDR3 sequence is CASSYDGFYEQYF. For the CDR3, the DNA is TGTGCCAGCAGTTACGACGGGTTCTACGAGCAGTACTTC.

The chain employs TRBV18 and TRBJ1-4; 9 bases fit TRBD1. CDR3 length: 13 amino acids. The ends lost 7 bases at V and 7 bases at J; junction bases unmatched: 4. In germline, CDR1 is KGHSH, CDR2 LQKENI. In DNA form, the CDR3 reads TGTGCCAGCTACAGGGGGCAGGGTGAAAAACTGTTTTTT. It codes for CASYRGQGEKLFF.

CDR3 sequence: CASSFSLERYETQYF. In DNA form, the CDR3 reads TGTGCCAGCAGTTTTTCCCTCGAGCGGTACGAGACCCAGTACTTC. V usage is TRBV27 and J usage is TRBJ2-5; tentative D call: TRBD2 (5 bases). V was shortened by 3 bases and J by 5 bases, with 16 bases between the two germline ends. The germline V gene encodes CDR1 MNHEY and CDR2 SMNVEV (reference sequence). This CDR3 is built from 15 residues.

The DNA for the CDR3 is TGTGCCAGCAGTGAAGGGACAGGGGGTAATCAGCCCCAGCATTTT. It is translated as CASSEGTGGNQPQHF. This chain connects TRBV6-1 to TRBJ1-5, with 10 bases that match TRBD1. The CDR3 covers 15 residues. The germline gives CDR1 MNHNS, CDR2 SASEGT. Trimming removed 1 base from V and 4 bases from J; junction bases left unmatched: 1.

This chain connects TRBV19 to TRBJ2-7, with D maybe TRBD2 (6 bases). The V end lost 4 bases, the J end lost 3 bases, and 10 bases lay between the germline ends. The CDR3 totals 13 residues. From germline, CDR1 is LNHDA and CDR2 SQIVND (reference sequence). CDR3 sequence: CASSSSGGYEQYF. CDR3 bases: TGTGCCAGTAGTAGCTCCGGGGGCTACGAGCAGTACTTC.